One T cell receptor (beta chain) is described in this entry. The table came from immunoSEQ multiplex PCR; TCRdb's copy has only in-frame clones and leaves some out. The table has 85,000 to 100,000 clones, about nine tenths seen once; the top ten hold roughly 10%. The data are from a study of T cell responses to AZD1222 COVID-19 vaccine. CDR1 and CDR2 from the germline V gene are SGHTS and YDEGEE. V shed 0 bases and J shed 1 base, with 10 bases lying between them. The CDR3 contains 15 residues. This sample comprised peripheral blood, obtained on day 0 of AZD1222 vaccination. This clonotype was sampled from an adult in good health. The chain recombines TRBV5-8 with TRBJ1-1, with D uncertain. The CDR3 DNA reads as TGTGCCAGCAGCTTGGTGCCGGTGGGGAACACTGAAGCTTTCTTT. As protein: CASSLVPVGNTEAFF.